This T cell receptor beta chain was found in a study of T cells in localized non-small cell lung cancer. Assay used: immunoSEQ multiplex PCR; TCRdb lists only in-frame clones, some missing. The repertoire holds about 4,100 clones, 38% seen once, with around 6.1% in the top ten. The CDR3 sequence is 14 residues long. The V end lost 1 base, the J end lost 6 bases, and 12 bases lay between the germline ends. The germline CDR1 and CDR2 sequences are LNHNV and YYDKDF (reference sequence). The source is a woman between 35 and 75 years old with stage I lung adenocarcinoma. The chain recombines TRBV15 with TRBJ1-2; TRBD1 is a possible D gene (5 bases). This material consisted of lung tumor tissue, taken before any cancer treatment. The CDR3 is CATSRVGRAHGYTF. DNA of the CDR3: TGTGCCACCAGCAGAGTGGGCAGGGCCCATGGCTACACCTTC.